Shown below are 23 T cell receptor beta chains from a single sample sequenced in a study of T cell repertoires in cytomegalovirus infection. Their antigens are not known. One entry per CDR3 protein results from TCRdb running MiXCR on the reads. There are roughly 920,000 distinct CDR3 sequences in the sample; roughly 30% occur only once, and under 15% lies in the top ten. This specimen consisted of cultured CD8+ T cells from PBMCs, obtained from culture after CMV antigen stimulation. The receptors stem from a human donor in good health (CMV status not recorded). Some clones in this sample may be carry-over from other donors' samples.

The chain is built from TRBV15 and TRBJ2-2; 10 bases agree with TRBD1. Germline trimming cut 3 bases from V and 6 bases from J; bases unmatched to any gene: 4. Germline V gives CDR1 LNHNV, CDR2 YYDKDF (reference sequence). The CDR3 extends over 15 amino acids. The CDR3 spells CATSRTGGRAGELFF. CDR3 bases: TGTGCCACCAGCAGGACAGGGGGCCGGGCCGGGGAGCTGTTTTTT.

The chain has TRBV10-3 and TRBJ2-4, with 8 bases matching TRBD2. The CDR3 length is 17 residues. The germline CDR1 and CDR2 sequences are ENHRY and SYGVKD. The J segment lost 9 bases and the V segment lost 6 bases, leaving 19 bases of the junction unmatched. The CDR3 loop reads CAISETSGDPLITIQYF. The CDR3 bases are TGTGCCATCAGCGAAACTAGCGGCGACCCTTTAATAACCATTCAGTACTTC.

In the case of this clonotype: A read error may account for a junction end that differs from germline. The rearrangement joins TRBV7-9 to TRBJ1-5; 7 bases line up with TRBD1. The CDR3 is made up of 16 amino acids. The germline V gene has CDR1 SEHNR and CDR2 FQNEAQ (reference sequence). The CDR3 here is CASSSRTGHSNQSQHF. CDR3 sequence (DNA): TGTGCCAGCAGCTCCCGGACAGGACATAGCAATCAGTCCCAGCATTTT.

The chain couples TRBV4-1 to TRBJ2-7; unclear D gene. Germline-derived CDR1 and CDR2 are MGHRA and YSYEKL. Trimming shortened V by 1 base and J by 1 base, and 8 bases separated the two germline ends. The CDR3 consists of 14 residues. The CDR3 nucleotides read TGCGCCAGCAGCCAAGGTCTAGGTTCCTACGAGCAGTACGTC. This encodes CASSQGLGSYEQYV.

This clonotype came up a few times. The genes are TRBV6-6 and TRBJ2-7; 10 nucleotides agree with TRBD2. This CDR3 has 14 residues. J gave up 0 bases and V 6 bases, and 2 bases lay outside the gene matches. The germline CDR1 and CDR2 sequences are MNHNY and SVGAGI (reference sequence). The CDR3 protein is CASRERGGSYEQYV. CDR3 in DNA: TGTGCCAGCAGGGAGCGGGGGGGCTCCTACGAGCAGTACGTC.

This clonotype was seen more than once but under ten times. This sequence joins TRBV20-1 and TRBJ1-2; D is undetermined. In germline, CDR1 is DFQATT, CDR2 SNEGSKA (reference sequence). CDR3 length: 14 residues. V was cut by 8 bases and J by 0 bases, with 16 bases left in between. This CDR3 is CSNGGAETNYGYTF. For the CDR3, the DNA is TGCAGTAATGGCGGAGCCGAGACTAACTATGGCTACACCTTC.

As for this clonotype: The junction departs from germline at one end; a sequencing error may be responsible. The CDR3 sequence: CASSFSLSLYDYTF. The DNA for the CDR3 is TGTGCCAGCAGCTTCTCTCTCTCCTTGTATGACTACACCTTC. The chain carries TRBV7-8 and TRBJ1-2; D is unclear. Germline lookup yields CDR1 SGHVS and CDR2 FQNEAQ. The CDR3 extends over 14 amino acids.

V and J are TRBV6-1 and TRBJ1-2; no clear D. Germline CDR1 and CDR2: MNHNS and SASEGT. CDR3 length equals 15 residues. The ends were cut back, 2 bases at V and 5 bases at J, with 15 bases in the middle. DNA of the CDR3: TGTGCCAGCAGTGAAAGGGCAGTTGTGGGGTATGGCTACACCTTC. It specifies CASSERAVVGYGYTF.

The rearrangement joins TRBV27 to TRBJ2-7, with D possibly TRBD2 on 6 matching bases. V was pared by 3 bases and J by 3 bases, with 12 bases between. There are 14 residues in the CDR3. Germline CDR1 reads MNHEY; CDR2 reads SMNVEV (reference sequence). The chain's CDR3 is CASSFSGDFYEQYF. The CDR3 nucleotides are TGTGCCAGCAGTTTTAGCGGAGATTTCTACGAGCAGTACTTC.

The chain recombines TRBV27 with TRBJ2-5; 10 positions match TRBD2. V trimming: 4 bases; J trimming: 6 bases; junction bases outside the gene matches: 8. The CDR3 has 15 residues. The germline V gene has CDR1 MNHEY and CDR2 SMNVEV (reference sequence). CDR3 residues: CASSSSGTSVKTQYF. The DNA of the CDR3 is TGTGCCAGCAGTTCCTCCGGGACTAGCGTAAAGACCCAGTACTTC.

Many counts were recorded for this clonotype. CDR3 protein: CASRGGTSSTDTQYF. DNA for the CDR3: TGTGCCAGCAGGGGCGGGACCTCAAGCACAGATACGCAGTATTTT. V is TRBV7-9 and J is TRBJ2-3; D may be TRBD2 (6 bases). The germline V gene has CDR1 SEHNR and CDR2 FQNEAQ (reference sequence). The V gene lost 6 bases and the J gene lost 0 bases, with 13 bases spanning the gap. This CDR3 is built from 15 residues.

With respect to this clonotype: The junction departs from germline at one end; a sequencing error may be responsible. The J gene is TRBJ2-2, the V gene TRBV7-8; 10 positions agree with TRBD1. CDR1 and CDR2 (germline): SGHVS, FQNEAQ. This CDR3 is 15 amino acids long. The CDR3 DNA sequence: TGTACCAGCAGCTTAGACAGGGGGCGGTCCGGGGAGCTGTTTTTT. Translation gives CTSSLDRGRSGELFF.

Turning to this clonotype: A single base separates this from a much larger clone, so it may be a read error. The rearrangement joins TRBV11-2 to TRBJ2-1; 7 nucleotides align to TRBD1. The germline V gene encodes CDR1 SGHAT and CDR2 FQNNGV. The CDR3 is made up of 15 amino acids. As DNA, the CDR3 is TGTGCCAACAGCCCACGGACGGGACAGTACGATGAGCAGTTCTTC. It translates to CANSPRTGQYDEQFF. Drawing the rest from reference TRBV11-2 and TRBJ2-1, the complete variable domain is EAGVAQSPRYKIIEKRQSVAFWCNPISGHATLYWYQQILGQGPKLLIQFQNNGVVDDSQLPKDRFSAERLKGVDSTLKIQPAKLEDSAVYLCANSPRTGQYDEQFFGPGTRLTVL.

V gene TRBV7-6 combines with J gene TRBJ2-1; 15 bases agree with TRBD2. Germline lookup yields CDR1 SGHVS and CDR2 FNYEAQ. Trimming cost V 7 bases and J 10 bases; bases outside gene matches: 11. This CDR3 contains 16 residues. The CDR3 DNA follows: TGTGCCAGCACGGGACTAGCGGGGGGACGTTTCAGGGAGCAGTTCTTC. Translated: CASTGLAGGRFREQFF.

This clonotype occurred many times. CDR3 nucleotide sequence: TGTGCCACGACAGGGGCTAGCACCGGGGAGCTGTTTTTT. Its protein is CATTGASTGELFF. The chain has TRBV7-9 and TRBJ2-2, with 8 bases identical to TRBD1. CDR1 is SEHNR and CDR2 is FQNEAQ in the germline V gene (reference sequence). The junction had 5 bases not matched to a gene; V was cut back by 10 bases and J by 4 bases. CDR3 length: 13 residues.

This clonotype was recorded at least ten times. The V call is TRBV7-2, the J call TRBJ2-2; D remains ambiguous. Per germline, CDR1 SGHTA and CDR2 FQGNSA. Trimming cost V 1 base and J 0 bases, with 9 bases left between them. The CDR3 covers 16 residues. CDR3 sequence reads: CASSLVTYTNTGELFF. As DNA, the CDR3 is TGTGCCAGCAGCTTAGTAACGTACACGAACACCGGGGAGCTGTTTTTT.

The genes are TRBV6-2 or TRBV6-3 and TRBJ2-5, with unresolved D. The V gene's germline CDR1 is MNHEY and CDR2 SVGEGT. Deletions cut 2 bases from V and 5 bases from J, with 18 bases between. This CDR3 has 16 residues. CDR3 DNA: TGTGCCAGCAGTTACCTCATAGAGGTCAAAGGGGAGACCCAGTACTTC. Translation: CASSYLIEVKGETQYF.

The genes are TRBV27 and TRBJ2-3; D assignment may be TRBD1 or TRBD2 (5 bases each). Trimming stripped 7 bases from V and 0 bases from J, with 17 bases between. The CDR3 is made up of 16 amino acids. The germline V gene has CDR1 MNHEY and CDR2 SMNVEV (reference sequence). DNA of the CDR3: TGTGCCAGCAAATCCGCCGGGACCACTAGCACAGATACGCAGTATTTT. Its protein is CASKSAGTTSTDTQYF.

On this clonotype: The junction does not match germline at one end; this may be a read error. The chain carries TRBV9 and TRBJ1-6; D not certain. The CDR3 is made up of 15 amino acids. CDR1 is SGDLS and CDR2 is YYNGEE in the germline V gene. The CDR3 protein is CVSSVDQDYNSPLHF. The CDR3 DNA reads TGTGTCAGCAGCGTAGATCAGGACTATAATTCACCCCTCCACTTT.

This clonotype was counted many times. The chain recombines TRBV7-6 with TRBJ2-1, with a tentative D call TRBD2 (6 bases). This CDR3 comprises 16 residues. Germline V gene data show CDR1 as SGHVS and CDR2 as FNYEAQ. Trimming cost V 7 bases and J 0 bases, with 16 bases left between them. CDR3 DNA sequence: TGTGCCAGCACCCTACTGGCGGGGAGCTCCTACAATGAGCAGTTCTTC. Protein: CASTLLAGSSYNEQFF.

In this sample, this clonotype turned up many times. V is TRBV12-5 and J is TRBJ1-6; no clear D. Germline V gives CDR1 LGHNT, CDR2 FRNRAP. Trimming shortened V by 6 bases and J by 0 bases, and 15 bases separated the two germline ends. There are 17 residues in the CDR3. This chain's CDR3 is CASGRLPIPSYNSPLHF. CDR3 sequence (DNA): TGTGCTAGTGGCCGGCTGCCAATACCCTCCTATAATTCACCCCTCCACTTT. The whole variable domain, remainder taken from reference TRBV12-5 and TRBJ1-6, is DARVTQTPRHKVTEMGQEVTMRCQPILGHNTVFWYRQTMMQGLELLAYFRNRAPLDDSGMPKDRFSAEMPDATLATLKIQPSEPRDSAVYFCASGRLPIPSYNSPLHFGNGTRLTVT.

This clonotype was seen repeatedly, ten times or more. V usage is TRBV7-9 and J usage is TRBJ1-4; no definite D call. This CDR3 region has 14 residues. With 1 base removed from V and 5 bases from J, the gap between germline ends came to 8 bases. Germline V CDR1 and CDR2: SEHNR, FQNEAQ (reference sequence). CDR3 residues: CASSLDTENEKLFF. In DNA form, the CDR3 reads TGTGCCAGCAGCTTAGATACGGAGAATGAAAAACTGTTTTTT. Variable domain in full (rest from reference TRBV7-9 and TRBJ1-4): DTGVSQNPRHKITKRGQNVTFRCDPISEHNRLYWYRQTLGQGPEFLTYFQNEAQLEKSRLLSDRFSAERPKGSFSTLEIQRTEQGDSAMYLCASSLDTENEKLFFGSGTQLSVL.

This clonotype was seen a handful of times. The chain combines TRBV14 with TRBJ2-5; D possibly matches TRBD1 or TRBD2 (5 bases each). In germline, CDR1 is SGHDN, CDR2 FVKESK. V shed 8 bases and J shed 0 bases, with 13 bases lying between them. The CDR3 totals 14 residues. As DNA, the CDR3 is TGTGCCAGCGCTCCCCTGGGGGACCAAGAGACCCAGTACTTC. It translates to CASAPLGDQETQYF.